Following are 7 T cell receptor beta chains from one sample sequenced in a study of blood T cell repertoires in COVID-19. Only in-frame clones appear in the TCRdb table, and some are missing; sequencing was by immunoSEQ multiplex PCR. This table has 80,000 to 100,000 clones, about 81% appearing once. Sequenced material: peripheral blood. Receptors originate from a man between 65 and 79 years old with acute or convalescent COVID-19.

The V call is TRBV24-1, the J call TRBJ2-2; 9 bases map to TRBD1. The CDR3 consists of 14 residues. V shed 9 bases, J shed 5 bases, and the junction held 6 bases outside the gene matches. Germline-derived CDR1 and CDR2 are KGHDR and SFDVKD. The CDR3, as DNA: TGTGCCACCGAGGGACAGGGCCTTACCGGGGAGCTGTTTTTT. Protein: CATEGQGLTGELFF.

The rearrangement joins TRBV5-4 to TRBJ2-5, with D maybe TRBD1 (5 bases). There are 15 residues in the CDR3. The germline gives CDR1 SGHNT, CDR2 YYREEE (reference sequence). Trimming shortened V by 0 bases and J by 5 bases, and 14 bases separated the two germline ends. The CDR3 here is CASSLADSLRETQYF. The CDR3, as DNA: TGTGCCAGCAGCTTGGCCGACAGTCTGCGGGAGACCCAGTACTTC. The variable domain in full, completed from reference TRBV5-4 and TRBJ2-5, reads ETGVTQSPTHLIKTRGQQVTLRCSSQSGHNTVSWYQQALGQGPQFIFQYYREEENGRGNFPPRFSGLQFPNYSSELNVNALELDDSALYLCASSLADSLRETQYFGPGTRLLVL.

The chain recombines TRBV7-2 with TRBJ2-3, with D perhaps TRBD2 (5 bases). The CDR3 has 16 amino acids. Germline assignment: CDR1 SGHTA and CDR2 FQGNSA. V was clipped by 8 bases and J by 2 bases, with 20 bases between them. This CDR3 is CASSFSSGLVTDTQYF. CDR3 DNA: TGTGCCAGCTCATTTTCCAGCGGACTGGTCACAGATACGCAGTATTTT. Using reference TRBV7-2 and TRBJ2-3 for the parts outside the CDR3, the full variable domain is GAGVSQSPSNKVTEKGKDVELRCDPISGHTALYWYRQSLGQGLEFLIYFQGNSAPDKSGLPSDRFSAERTGGSVSTLTIQRTQQEDSAVYLCASSFSSGLVTDTQYFGPGTRLTVL.

The V call is TRBV5-5, the J call TRBJ2-7; TRBD2 matches 11 bases. Germline V CDR1 and CDR2: SGHKS, YYEKEE (reference sequence). There are 16 residues in the CDR3. The V segment lost 0 bases and the J segment 1 base; nucleotides outside the gene matches: 3. CDR3 amino acids: CASSLGGTSGSYEQYF. The CDR3 DNA reads as TGTGCCAGCAGCTTGGGCGGGACTAGCGGATCCTACGAGCAGTACTTC.

This clone occurred many times. CDR3 amino acids: CASSVVSGMYNEQFF. DNA of the CDR3: TGTGCCAGCAGCGTAGTTAGCGGGATGTACAATGAGCAGTTCTTC. The chain is built from TRBV9 and TRBJ2-1, with 8 bases fitting TRBD2. Losses at the gene ends were 0 bases for V and 4 bases for J; bases not matched to a gene: 3. In germline, CDR1 is SGDLS, CDR2 YYNGEE. The CDR3 contains 15 residues.

The genes are TRBV30 and TRBJ1-5; D remains unclear. The CDR3 loop spans 14 amino acids. V was shortened by 1 base and J by 5 bases, with 12 bases between the two germline ends. The germline gives CDR1 GTSNPN, CDR2 SVGIG (reference sequence). In DNA form, the CDR3 reads TGTGCCTGGAGTGATGTGAGTCGGGATCAGCCCCAGCATTTT. It specifies CAWSDVSRDQPQHF. Full variable domain (rest looked up from reference TRBV30 and TRBJ1-5): SQTIHQWPATLVQPVGSPLSLECTVEGTSNPNLYWYRQAAGRGLQLLFYSVGIGQISSEVPQNLSASRPQDRQFILSSKKLLLSDSGFYLCAWSDVSRDQPQHFGDGTRLSIL.

The chain links TRBV28 to TRBJ1-2; 8 nucleotides agree with TRBD1. The germline gives CDR1 MDHEN, CDR2 SYDVKM. CDR3 length: 14 amino acids. The V and J ends lost 6 bases and 2 bases, in that order; junction bases with no gene match: 5. The CDR3 coding sequence is TGTGCCAGCAGCCAGGGGGCTGGCAACTATGGCTACACCTTC. It is translated as CASSQGAGNYGYTF.